This is a list of T cell receptor beta chains from one sample in a study of T cell repertoires in cytomegalovirus infection. TCRdb independently ran MiXCR on the reads; one entry per CDR3 protein. The data contain more than 250,000 distinct CDR3 sequences, 20% to 30% of them singletons. These receptors have no identified antigens. The sequencing here drew on cultured PBMCs, taken from culture after CMV antigen stimulation. The receptor set was obtained from a human donor in good health (CMV status not recorded). Some clones in this sample may be carry-over from other donors' samples. Both conserved end residues are part of each CDR3. Each record gives: J gene, V gene, D gene, clone size, CDR3 length, CDR3 protein, CDR3 DNA. A D gene is named only where the DNA matches it firmly. The size field is filled for only some rows; it gives once, few, many or a size class.

TRBJ1-2	TRBV11-3	.	few	13	CASSLVKNYGYTF	TGTGCCAGCAGCTTAGTCAAGAACTATGGCTACACCTTC
TRBJ2-5	TRBV6-2/TRBV6-3	TRBD2	few	15	CASRQAGGPMETQYF	TGTGCCAGCAGACAAGCGGGAGGGCCTATGGAGACCCAGTACTTC
TRBJ2-2	TRBV28	TRBD2	many	18	CASSLPSMASGVSGELFF	TGTGCCAGCAGTTTACCCTCCATGGCTAGCGGGGTCTCCGGGGAGCTGTTTTTT
TRBJ1-5	TRBV6-8	TRBD1	few	15	CASSLGQGAIQPQHF	TGTGCCAGCAGTCTGGGACAGGGGGCGATTCAGCCCCAGCATTTT
TRBJ2-2	TRBV11-3	.	.	13	CASSLTPTGELFF	TGTGCCAGCAGCTTAACACCCACCGGGGAGCTGTTTTTT
TRBJ1-5	TRBV19	.	few	18	CASSIPTGFGDSNQPQHF	TGTGCCAGTAGTATCCCTACAGGGTTTGGGGATAGCAATCAGCCCCAGCATTTT
TRBJ2-5	TRBV7-3	TRBD2	many	16	CASSLIGRGGEETQYF	TGTGCCAGCAGCCTTATCGGGAGGGGCGGGGAAGAGACCCAGTACTTC
TRBJ1-5	TRBV19	.	many	15	CASSSGASSNQPQHF	TGTGCCAGTAGTTCGGGGGCATCGAGCAATCAGCCCCAGCATTTT
TRBJ2-1	TRBV7-2	.	many	14	CASSLGEDLGEQFF	TGTGCCAGCAGCTTAGGAGAGGACTTGGGTGAGCAGTTCTTC
TRBJ1-2	TRBV6-2/TRBV6-3	TRBD1	.	16	CASSYSGTAANYGYTF	TGTGCCAGCAGTTACTCCGGGACAGCCGCTAACTATGGCTACACCTTC
TRBJ2-7	TRBV7-2	TRBD2	many	12	CASSNSGTEQYF	TGTGCCAGCAGCAATAGCGGGACCGAGCAGTACTTC
TRBJ2-7	TRBV4-1	.	few	15	CASSPSGQPSYEQYF	TGCGCCAGCAGCCCTTCGGGGCAACCTTCCTACGAGCAGTACTTC
TRBJ2-3	TRBV27	.	.	14	CASSRQTATDTQYF	TGTGCCAGCAGTCGTCAGACAGCCACAGATACGCAGTATTTT
TRBJ2-1	TRBV19	TRBD2	few	18	CASSVRARTSGSYNEQFF	TGTGCCAGTAGTGTACGGGCCCGAACTAGCGGGTCCTACAATGAGCAGTTCTTC
TRBJ2-3	TRBV6-5	.	.	14	CASSAGTPGDTQYF	TGTGCCAGCAGTGCCGGGACACCGGGGGATACGCAGTATTTT
TRBJ2-6	TRBV19	.	many	17	CASSISLRQSGANVLTF	TGTGCCAGTAGTATATCGCTGCGACAGTCTGGGGCCAACGTCCTGACTTTC
TRBJ2-1	TRBV7-8	TRBD2	.	18	CASSPRIRRLAGHNEQFF	TGTGCCAGCAGCCCGCGAATACGGAGACTAGCGGGGCACAATGAGCAGTTCTTC
TRBJ2-1	TRBV15	TRBD1	.	16	CATSPEGTGGLNEQFF	TGTGCCACCAGCCCTGAAGGGACAGGGGGCCTAAATGAGCAGTTCTTC
TRBJ1-3	TRBV19	TRBD1	.	15	CASRETGSGGNTIYF	TGTGCCAGTAGGGAGACAGGGTCTGGTGGAAACACCATATATTTT
TRBJ1-3	TRBV7-3	.	many	14	CASSLTGAGNTIYF	TGTGCCAGCAGCTTAACTGGGGCTGGAAACACCATATATTTT
TRBJ2-7	TRBV15	.	.	14	CATSSVQTSYEQYF	TGTGCCACCAGCTCGGTCCAGACCTCCTACGAGCAGTACTTC
TRBJ1-1	TRBV12-3/TRBV12-4	.	few	14	CASSLAAVNTEAFF	TGTGCCAGCAGTTTGGCAGCGGTGAACACTGAAGCTTTCTTT
TRBJ2-1	TRBV7-9	TRBD1	.	14	CASSPDRGRILPFF	TGTGCCAGCAGCCCCGACAGGGGGCGAATCCTACCGTTCTTC
TRBJ1-2	TRBV4-1	.	many	15	CASSQDRGGKYGYTF	TGCGCCAGCAGCCAAGATCGGGGGGGGAAGTATGGCTACACCTTC
TRBJ1-1	TRBV12-3/TRBV12-4	TRBD1	.	14	CASSRGQGIAEAFF	TGTGCCAGCAGCCGTGGACAGGGCATAGCTGAAGCTTTCTTT
TRBJ2-1	TRBV6-1	TRBD1	few	15	CASRRQGVDYNEQFF	TGTGCCAGCAGGCGCCAGGGGGTGGATTACAATGAGCAGTTCTTC
TRBJ2-1	TRBV20-1	.	.	12	CSALGRYNEQFF	TGCAGTGCCCTGGGACGTTACAATGAGCAGTTCTTC
TRBJ2-2	TRBV12-3/TRBV12-4	.	few	12	CAYKREVGELFF	TGTGCTTACAAGAGGGAGGTCGGGGAGCTGTTTTTT
TRBJ1-5	TRBV19	.	.	14	CASSMGNPNQPQHF	TGTGCCAGTAGTATGGGAAACCCCAATCAGCCCCAGCATTTT
TRBJ2-1	TRBV5-1	TRBD2	few	15	CASSILAGAQNEQFF	TGCGCCAGCAGCATACTAGCGGGAGCACAGAATGAGCAGTTCTTC
TRBJ2-5	TRBV6-1	.	.	13	CASSYTVQETQYF	TGTGCCAGCAGTTATACAGTCCAAGAGACCCAGTACTTC
TRBJ2-2	TRBV24-1	TRBD2	once	17	CATSDPGLAGDTGELFF	TGTGCCACCAGTGACCCGGGACTAGCGGGAGACACCGGGGAGCTGTTTTTT
TRBJ1-1	TRBV14	.	.	14	CASSQMSWSTEAFF	TGTGCCAGCAGCCAAATGAGTTGGAGTACTGAAGCTTTCTTT
TRBJ2-7	TRBV7-2	.	few	12	CASSSISYEQYF	TGTGCCAGCAGCTCAATCTCCTACGAGCAGTACTTC
TRBJ1-2	TRBV28	.	.	10	CASSDSGYTF	TGTGCCAGCAGTGACAGTGGCTACACCTTC
TRBJ2-7	TRBV6-5	.	few	14	CASRHDQRTYEQYF	TGTGCCAGCAGACATGACCAGAGGACCTACGAGCAGTACTTC
TRBJ2-2	TRBV28	.	few	15	CASSRVSTNTGELFF	TGTGCCAGCAGTCGGGTGTCTACGAACACCGGGGAGCTGTTTTTT
TRBJ1-6	TRBV4-1	.	once	15	CASSQGRNYNSPLHF	TGCGCCAGCAGCCAAGGACGTAATTATAATTCACCCCTCCACTTT
TRBJ2-7	TRBV20-1	TRBD2	few	17	CSARGLAPRGGSYEQYF	TGCAGTGCTAGGGGACTAGCGCCCCGGGGGGGCTCCTACGAGCAGTACTTC
TRBJ1-3	TRBV14	.	.	17	CASSQVVGGFSGNTIYF	TGTGCCAGCAGCCAAGTGGTGGGGGGCTTCTCTGGAAACACCATATATTTT
TRBJ2-5	TRBV7-2	.	many	12	CASSIGQGTQYF	TGTGCCAGCAGCATTGGTCAAGGGACCCAGTACTTC
TRBJ2-3	TRBV28	TRBD2	.	14	CASSLSISGRRSYF	TGTGCCAGCAGTTTATCGATTAGCGGGAGGCGAAGTTATTTT
TRBJ2-3	TRBV6-5	TRBD2	.	17	CASSYRLAGMGTDTQYF	TGTGCCAGCAGTTATAGACTAGCGGGAATGGGCACAGATACGCAGTATTTT
TRBJ2-7	TRBV29-1	.	few	13	CSVDTGSSYEQYF	TGCAGCGTTGATACAGGGAGCTCCTACGAGCAGTACTTC
TRBJ2-1	TRBV6-2/TRBV6-3	TRBD2	.	21	CASSYYIPGLAASEGNNEQFF	TGTGCCAGCAGTTACTATATCCCGGGACTAGCGGCTTCCGAGGGGAACAATGAGCAGTTCTTC
TRBJ1-3	TRBV9	TRBD1	.	15	CASSVTGGAGNTIYF	TGTGCCAGCAGCGTAACAGGGGGAGCTGGAAACACCATATATTTT
TRBJ2-3	TRBV6-1	.	.	16	CASKLSGQGGTDTQYF	TGTGCCAGCAAGCTGTCGGGGCAGGGTGGCACAGATACGCAGTATTTT
TRBJ2-3	TRBV7-3	.	.	18	CASSLNPPGAGGSYTQYF	TGTGCCAGCAGCTTAAACCCTCCCGGGGCAGGGGGGTCGTATACGCAGTATTTT
TRBJ1-4	TRBV10-2	.	few	13	CASSERGSEKLFF	TGCGCCAGCAGTGAGAGGGGCAGTGAAAAACTGTTTTTT
TRBJ2-4	TRBV7-2	.	many	17	CASSLALREWAKNIQYF	TGTGCCAGCAGCTTAGCTCTACGGGAGTGGGCCAAAAACATTCAGTACTTC
TRBJ2-5	TRBV11-2	.	.	14	CASSWRDLGETQYF	TGTGCCAGCAGCTGGCGGGACTTGGGAGAGACCCAGTACTTC
TRBJ2-7	TRBV7-8	.	few	16	CASSLARAGSMYEQYF	TGTGCCAGCAGCTTAGCGCGGGCAGGGAGTATGTACGAGCAGTACTTC
TRBJ2-3	TRBV6-2/TRBV6-3	TRBD1	.	19	CASSSLREPGQFLLDTQYF	TGTGCCAGCAGTTCGTTAAGAGAACCGGGACAGTTTCTTCTAGATACGCAGTATTTT
TRBJ2-1	TRBV20-1	.	.	14	CSARGGSRYNEQFF	TGCAGTGCTAGAGGGGGGAGTCGTTACAATGAGCAGTTCTTC
TRBJ2-7	TRBV4-3	.	few	12	CASSQASGIKYF	TGCGCCAGCAGCCAAGCGTCGGGAATTAAGTACTTC